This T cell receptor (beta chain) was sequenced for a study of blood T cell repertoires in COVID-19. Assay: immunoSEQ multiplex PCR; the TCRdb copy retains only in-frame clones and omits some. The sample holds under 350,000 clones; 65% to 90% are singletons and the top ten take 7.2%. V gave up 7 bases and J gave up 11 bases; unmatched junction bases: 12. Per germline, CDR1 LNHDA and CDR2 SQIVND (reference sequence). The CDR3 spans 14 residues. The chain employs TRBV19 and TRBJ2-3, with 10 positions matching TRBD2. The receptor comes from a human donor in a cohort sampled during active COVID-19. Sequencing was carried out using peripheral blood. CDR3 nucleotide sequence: TGTGCCAGTAAAAGCGGGGGGGCTGGTGGCGGGCAGTATTTT. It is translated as CASKSGGAGGGQYF.